Below, 11 T cell receptor beta chains from the same sample are listed, as sequenced in a study of early T cells in non-severe SARS-CoV-2 infection (dated by TCRdb to the early 2020s). The library was produced with 5' RACE. Sequencing took place on a NextSeq 500. TCRdb reanalyzed the raw reads on its own, using fastp at Q25 for trimming and MiXCR for clone calling, and kept in-frame beta chains. Identical CDR3 protein sequences are pooled into one entry, listed with their most common genes and DNA. The sample table shows roughly 28,000 distinct CDR3 sequences, and approximately 4.4% are seen once. The ten largest clones add up to about 4% of the sample. Specimen: whole blood. The receptors here all came from an adult who was a healthcare worker with PCR-confirmed SARS-CoV-2 infection or an uninfected control (not recorded which).

This clonotype counts as medium-sized (0.01 to 0.1%). The chain is built from TRBV29-1 and TRBJ1-2; D is perhaps TRBD1 (5 bases). V was cut by 4 bases and J by 3 bases, with 15 bases left in between. The CDR3 extends over 14 amino acids. Per germline, CDR1 SQVTM and CDR2 ANQGSEA. The CDR3 here is CSVADAGTHYGYTF. The CDR3 DNA follows: TGCAGCGTTGCGGATGCCGGGACTCACTATGGCTACACCTTC.

In this sample, this clonotype turned up a few times. The V call is TRBV28, the J call TRBJ2-5, with D perhaps matching TRBD2 (6 bases). The CDR3 is made up of 11 amino acids. Trimming left V 6 bases short and J 4 bases short, with 6 bases between. The germline CDR1 and CDR2 sequences are MDHEN and SYDVKM. The CDR3: CASRRGETQYF. In nucleotides, the CDR3 is TGTGCCAGCAGGCGGGGAGAGACCCAGTACTTC.

This clonotype was detected only a few times. J is TRBJ1-5 and V is TRBV20-1; 8 bases align to TRBD1. This CDR3 is built from 14 residues. From germline, CDR1 is DFQATT and CDR2 SNEGSKA (reference sequence). The V and J ends lost 4 bases and 0 bases, in that order; junction bases with no gene match: 2. This CDR3 is CSATGQDSNQPQHF. CDR3 in DNA: TGCAGTGCTACGGGACAGGATAGCAATCAGCCCCAGCATTTT.

This clonotype was seen many times. The V gene is TRBV6-2 or TRBV6-3, the J gene TRBJ1-2; D gene uncertain. Germline V CDR1 and CDR2: MNHEY, SVGEGT. The CDR3 covers 15 residues. The ends were cut back, 5 bases at V and 4 bases at J, with 17 bases in the middle. CDR3 protein: CASSHQGGSGYGYTF. CDR3 DNA: TGTGCCAGCAGTCACCAAGGCGGCAGTGGCTATGGCTACACCTTC.

This clonotype was detected many times. The V and J genes are TRBV4-1 and TRBJ2-7, with TRBD2 identical over 9 bases. There are 15 residues in the CDR3. V was pared by 3 bases and J by 4 bases, with 7 bases of the junction left unmatched. CDR1 and CDR2 from the germline V gene are MGHRA and YSYEKL. Here the CDR3 reads CASSQSPAGGYEQYF. The CDR3 DNA is TGCGCCAGCAGCCAGTCGCCGGCGGGGGGGTACGAGCAGTACTTC.

The genes are TRBV6-2 or TRBV6-3 and TRBJ1-2; 7 bases map to TRBD1. From germline, CDR1 is MNHEY and CDR2 SVGEGT. This CDR3 comprises 17 residues. Unmatched junction bases numbered 18, after V lost 6 bases and J lost 5 bases. The CDR3: CASSHRDSHLVSYGYTF. In nucleotides, the CDR3 is TGTGCCAGCAGCCACCGGGACAGCCATCTAGTTTCATATGGCTACACCTTC.

In its sample, this clonotype was seen a few times. The rearrangement uses TRBV29-1 and TRBJ2-1, with TRBD2 matching 8 bases. Germline loops: CDR1 SQVTM, CDR2 ANQGSEA. J was trimmed by 6 bases and V by 7 bases; bases with no gene match: 8. The CDR3 has 13 residues. CDR3: CSASPLAANEQFF. Here the CDR3 DNA reads TGCAGCGCCAGTCCACTAGCGGCCAATGAGCAGTTCTTC.

The gene calls are TRBV29-1 and TRBJ2-1; 9 nucleotides match TRBD2. CDR1 SQVTM and CDR2 ANQGSEA come from the germline V gene. Trimming removed 2 bases from V and 9 bases from J; junction bases left unmatched: 8. This CDR3 has 14 amino acids. CDR3 protein: CSVEPSGIKSEQFF. The CDR3 DNA sequence: TGCAGCGTTGAACCTAGCGGGATTAAAAGTGAGCAGTTCTTC.

This clonotype was observed at least ten times. The chain links TRBV7-9 to TRBJ2-7; D is perhaps TRBD1 or TRBD2 (5 bases each). Deletions cut 1 base from V and 3 bases from J, with 16 bases between. CDR3 size: 16 residues. Germline V gene sequence: CDR1 SEHNR, CDR2 FQNEAQ (reference sequence). The CDR3 spells CASSLVGASDFYEQYF. The CDR3 DNA is TGTGCCAGCAGCTTAGTCGGGGCCAGTGATTTCTACGAGCAGTACTTC.

The table lists this clonotype with many counts. The V and J genes are TRBV2 and TRBJ2-3; the D is unclear. The CDR3 has 12 residues. Trimming took off 2 bases at V and 2 bases at J, with 2 bases between the two ends. Germline loops: CDR1 SNHLY, CDR2 FYNNEI. Here the CDR3 reads CASSEYTDTQYF. CDR3 DNA: TGTGCCAGCAGTGAATACACAGATACGCAGTATTTT.

This rearrangement joins TRBV20-1 to TRBJ1-2; D is uncertain. Germline CDR1 is DFQATT and CDR2 is SNEGSKA (reference sequence). The CDR3 is made up of 12 amino acids. The ends were cut back, 1 base at V and 4 bases at J, with 7 bases in the middle. The CDR3 DNA reads TGCAGTGCTAGAGGCGGAACCTATGGCTACACCTTC. Protein sequence: CSARGGTYGYTF.